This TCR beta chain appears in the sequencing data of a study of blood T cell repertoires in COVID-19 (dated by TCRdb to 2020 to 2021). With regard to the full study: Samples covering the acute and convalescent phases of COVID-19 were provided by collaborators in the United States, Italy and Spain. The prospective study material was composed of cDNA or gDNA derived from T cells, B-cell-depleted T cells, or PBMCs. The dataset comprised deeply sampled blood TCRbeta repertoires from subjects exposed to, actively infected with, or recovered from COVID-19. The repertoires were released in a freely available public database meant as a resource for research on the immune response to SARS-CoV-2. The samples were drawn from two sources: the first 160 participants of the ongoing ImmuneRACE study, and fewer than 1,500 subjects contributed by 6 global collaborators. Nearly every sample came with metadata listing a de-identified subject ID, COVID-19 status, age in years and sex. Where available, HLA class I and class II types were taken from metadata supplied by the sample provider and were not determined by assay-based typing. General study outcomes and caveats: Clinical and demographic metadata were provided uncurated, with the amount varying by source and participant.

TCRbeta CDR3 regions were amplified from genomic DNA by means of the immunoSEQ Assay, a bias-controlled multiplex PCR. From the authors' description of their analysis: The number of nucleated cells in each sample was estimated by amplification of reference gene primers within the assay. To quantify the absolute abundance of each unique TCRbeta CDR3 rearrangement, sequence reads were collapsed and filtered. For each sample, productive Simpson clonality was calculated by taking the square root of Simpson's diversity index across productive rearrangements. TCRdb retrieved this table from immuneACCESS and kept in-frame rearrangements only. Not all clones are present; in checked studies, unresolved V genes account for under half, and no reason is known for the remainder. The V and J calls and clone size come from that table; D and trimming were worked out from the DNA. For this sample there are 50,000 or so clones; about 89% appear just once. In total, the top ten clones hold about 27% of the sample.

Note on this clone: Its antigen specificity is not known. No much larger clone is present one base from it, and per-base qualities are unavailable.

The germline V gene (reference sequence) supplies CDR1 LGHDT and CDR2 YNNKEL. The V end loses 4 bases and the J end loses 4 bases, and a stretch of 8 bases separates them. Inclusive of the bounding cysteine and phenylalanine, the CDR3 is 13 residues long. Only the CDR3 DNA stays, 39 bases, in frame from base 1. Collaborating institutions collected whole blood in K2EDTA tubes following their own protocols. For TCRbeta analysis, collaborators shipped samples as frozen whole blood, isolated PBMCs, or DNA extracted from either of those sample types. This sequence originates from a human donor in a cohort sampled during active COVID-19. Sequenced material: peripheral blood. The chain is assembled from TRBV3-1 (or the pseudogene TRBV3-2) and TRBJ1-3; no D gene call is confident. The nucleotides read TGTGCCAGCAGCCTTGAGTCCGGAAACACCATATATTTT. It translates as CASSLESGNTIYF.